This T cell receptor beta chain stems from a study of human T cells and chemical hapten exposure. Study background: Per-sample variation in TCR yield stemmed mainly from small pooled library volume differences.

Each CDR3 protein is one row after TCRdb ran MiXCR on the RACE reads. The sample records about 65,000 distinct CDR3 sequences, about 6% being singletons. This clonotype was detected only a few times. V gave up 3 bases and J gave up 4 bases, with 11 bases separating them. Germline lookup yields CDR1 SGHAT and CDR2 FQNNGV. This CDR3 has 14 amino acids. Time point meaning: healthy volunteer bleed at 6 weeks. RNA extraction used unfractionated whole blood as the source of total RNA. The TCR comes from a female donor in good health. Some clones in this sample may be carry-over from other donors' samples. Sequencing input: whole blood. This sequence joins TRBV11-2 and TRBJ2-3, with no clear D. This CDR3 is CASSLLVSADTQYF. The CDR3 coding sequence is TGTGCCAGCAGCTTGCTCGTATCCGCAGATACGCAGTATTTT.